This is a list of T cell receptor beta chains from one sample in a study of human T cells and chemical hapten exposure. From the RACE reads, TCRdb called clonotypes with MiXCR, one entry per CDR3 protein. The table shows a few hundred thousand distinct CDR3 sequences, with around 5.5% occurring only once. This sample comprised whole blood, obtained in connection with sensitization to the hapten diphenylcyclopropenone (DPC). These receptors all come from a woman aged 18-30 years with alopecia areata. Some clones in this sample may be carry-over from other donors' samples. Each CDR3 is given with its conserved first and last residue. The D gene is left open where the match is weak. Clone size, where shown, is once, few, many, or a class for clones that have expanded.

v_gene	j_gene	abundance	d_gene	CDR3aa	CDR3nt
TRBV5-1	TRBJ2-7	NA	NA	CASSLGTFYEQYF	TGCGCCAGCAGCTTGGGTACGTTCTACGAGCAGTACTTC
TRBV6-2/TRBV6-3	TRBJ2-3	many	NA	CASSYSETTDTQYF	TGTGCCAGCAGTTACTCGGAGACTACAGATACGCAGTATTTT
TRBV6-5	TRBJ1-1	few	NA	CASRVRDQVRNEAFF	TGTGCCAGCAGGGTACGGGACCAGGTACGGAACGAAGCTTTCTTT
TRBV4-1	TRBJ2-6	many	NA	CASSQGNSGANVLTF	TGCGCCAGCAGCCAAGGGAACTCTGGGGCCAACGTCCTGACTTTC
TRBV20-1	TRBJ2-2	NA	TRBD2	CSARASGTRSTGELFF	TGCAGTGCTAGAGCCTCCGGGACTAGAAGTACCGGGGAGCTGTTTTTT
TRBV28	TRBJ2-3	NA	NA	CASSPPGSGTDTQYF	TGTGCCAGCAGTCCTCCAGGGAGTGGCACAGATACGCAGTATTTT
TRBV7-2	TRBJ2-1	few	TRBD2	CASSLEGLAGGSREQFF	TGTGCCAGCAGCTTAGAAGGTCTAGCGGGGGGCTCTCGTGAGCAGTTCTTC
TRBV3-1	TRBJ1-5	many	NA	CASSQEQAGQPQHF	TGTGCCAGCAGCCAAGAACAGGCCGGTCAGCCCCAGCATTTT
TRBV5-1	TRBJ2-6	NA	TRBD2	CASPTSGEDSGANVLTF	TGCGCCAGCCCTACTAGCGGGGAAGACTCTGGGGCCAACGTCCTGACTTTC
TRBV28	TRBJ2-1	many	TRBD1	CASSPGQSNEQFF	TGTGCCAGCAGTCCGGGACAGTCCAATGAGCAGTTCTTC
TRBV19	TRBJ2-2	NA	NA	CASSIWGIGELFF	TGTGCCAGTAGTATTTGGGGGATTGGGGAGCTGTTTTTT
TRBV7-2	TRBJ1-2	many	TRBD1	CASSQQGQGYGYTF	TGTGCCAGCAGCCAGCAGGGACAGGGGTATGGCTACACCTTC
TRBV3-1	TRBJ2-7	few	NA	CASSQDNGGLYYEQYF	TGTGCCAGCAGCCAAGATAACGGGGGGCTTTACTACGAGCAGTACTTC
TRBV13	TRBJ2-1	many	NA	CASSPGRSYNEQFF	TGTGCCAGCAGCCCGGGACGCTCCTACAATGAGCAGTTCTTC
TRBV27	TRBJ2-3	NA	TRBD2	CASSSGTSGTSDTQYF	TGTGCCAGCAGTTCCGGGACTAGCGGGACCTCAGATACGCAGTATTTT
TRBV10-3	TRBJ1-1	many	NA	CAISDLGQRTEAFF	TGTGCCATCAGTGATTTAGGACAAAGGACTGAAGCTTTCTTT
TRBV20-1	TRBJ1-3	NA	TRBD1	CSASGQGGNTIYF	TGCAGTGCTAGTGGACAGGGGGGAAACACCATATATTTT
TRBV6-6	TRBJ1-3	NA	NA	CASSSTTNTIYF	TGTGCCAGCAGTTCCACGACAAACACCATATATTTT
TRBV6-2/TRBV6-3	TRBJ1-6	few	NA	CASTLTRRQNSPLHF	TGTGCCAGCACCCTTACAAGACGACAGAATTCACCCCTCCACTTT
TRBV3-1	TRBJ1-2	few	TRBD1	CASRFTGGGGGYTF	TGTGCCAGCAGATTTACAGGGGGAGGTGGCGGCTACACCTTC
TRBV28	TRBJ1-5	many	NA	CASSLAQNQPQHF	TGTGCCAGCAGTTTGGCTCAGAATCAGCCCCAGCATTTT
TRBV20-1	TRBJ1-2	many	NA	CSARVGPSRGGYTF	TGCAGTGCTAGAGTTGGACCGAGCCGAGGAGGCTACACCTTC
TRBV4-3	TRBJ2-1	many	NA	CASSQELRGVWQFF	TGCGCCAGCAGCCAAGAATTGCGCGGGGTATGGCAGTTCTTC
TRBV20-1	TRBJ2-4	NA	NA	CSATDQTGTLLAKNIQYF	TGCAGTGCTACCGACCAGACAGGCACACTTTTAGCCAAAAACATTCAGTACTTC
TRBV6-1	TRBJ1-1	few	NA	CASTMKDPRGETEAFF	TGTGCCAGCACCATGAAGGACCCGAGGGGGGAGACTGAAGCTTTCTTT
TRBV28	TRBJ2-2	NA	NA	CASSSSTGAGELFF	TGTGCCAGCAGTTCCTCTACAGGCGCCGGGGAGCTGTTTTTT
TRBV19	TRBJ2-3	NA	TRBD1	CASSSGGPAAADTQYF	TGTGCCAGTAGTTCAGGGGGCCCCGCGGCGGCAGATACGCAGTATTTT
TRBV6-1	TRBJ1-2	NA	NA	CASSEPGSFNNYGYTF	TGTGCCAGCAGTGAACCGGGAAGCTTTAATAACTATGGCTACACCTTC
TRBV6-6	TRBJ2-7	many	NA	CASSLLQGRHEQYF	TGTGCCAGCAGTCTACTCCAGGGAAGACACGAGCAGTACTTC
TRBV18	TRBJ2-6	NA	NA	CASSPAGAPGANVLTF	TGTGCCAGCTCACCGGCGGGGGCGCCTGGGGCCAACGTCCTGACTTTC
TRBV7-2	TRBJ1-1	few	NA	CASSLNSFEAFF	TGTGCCAGCAGCTTAAACAGCTTTGAAGCTTTCTTT
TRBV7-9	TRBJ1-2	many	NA	CASSLAGEPTALF	TGTGCCAGCAGCTTAGCGGGGGAGCCGACTGCACTCTTC
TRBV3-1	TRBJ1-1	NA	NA	CASSQKGFTEAFF	TGTGCCAGCAGCCAGAAGGGGTTCACTGAAGCTTTCTTT
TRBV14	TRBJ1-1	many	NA	CASSPHTNTEAFF	TGTGCCAGCAGCCCTCATACTAACACTGAAGCTTTCTTT
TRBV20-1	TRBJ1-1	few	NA	CSAAPSAEAFF	TGCAGTGCTGCCCCGTCCGCTGAAGCTTTCTTT
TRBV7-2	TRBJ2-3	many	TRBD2	CASSQQGLADTQYF	TGTGCCAGCAGCCAACAGGGACTAGCAGATACGCAGTATTTT
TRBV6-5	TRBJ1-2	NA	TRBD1	CASCRDSSYGYTF	TGTGCCAGCTGCCGGGACAGCAGCTATGGCTACACCTTC
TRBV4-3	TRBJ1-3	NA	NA	CASSQQAGSSGNTIYF	TGCGCCAGCAGCCAACAGGCGGGGAGCTCTGGAAACACCATATATTTT
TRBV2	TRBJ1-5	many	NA	CASRGEQGSDQPQHF	TGTGCCAGCAGGGGGGAACAGGGATCAGATCAGCCCCAGCATTTT
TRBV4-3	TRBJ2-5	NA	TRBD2	CASSQRSGGEETQYF	TGCGCCAGCAGCCAAAGGAGCGGGGGGGAAGAGACCCAGTACTTC
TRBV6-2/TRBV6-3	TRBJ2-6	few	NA	CASSKARSGANVLTF	TGTGCCAGCAGTAAGGCGAGGTCTGGGGCCAACGTCCTGACTTTC
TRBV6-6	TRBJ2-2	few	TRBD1	CASSTRTGVDTGELFF	TGTGCCAGCAGTACCCGGACAGGGGTGGACACCGGGGAGCTGTTTTTT
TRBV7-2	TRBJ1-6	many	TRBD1	CASSSRTGGNSPLHF	TGTGCCAGCAGCTCCCGGACAGGGGGCAATTCACCCCTCCACTTT
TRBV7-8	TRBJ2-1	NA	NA	CASRRRGSNEQFF	TGTGCCAGCCGACGGCGTGGGAGTAATGAGCAGTTCTTC
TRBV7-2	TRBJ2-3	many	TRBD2	CASSLARVAGASTDTQYF	TGTGCCAGCAGCTTAGCGAGGGTAGCGGGGGCTAGCACAGATACGCAGTATTTT
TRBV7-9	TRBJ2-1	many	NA	CASSLRADSSYNEQFF	TGTGCCAGCAGCTTGAGAGCGGACAGCTCCTACAATGAGCAGTTCTTC
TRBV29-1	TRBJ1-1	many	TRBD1	CSVDRQGFPEAFF	TGCAGCGTTGACCGACAGGGGTTCCCTGAAGCTTTCTTT
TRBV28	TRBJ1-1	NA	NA	CASTLNEANTEAFF	TGTGCCAGCACCCTAAACGAGGCGAACACTGAAGCTTTCTTT
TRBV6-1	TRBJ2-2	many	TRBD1	CASSEGTGGTGELFF	TGTGCCAGCAGTGAAGGGACAGGGGGCACCGGGGAGCTGTTTTTT
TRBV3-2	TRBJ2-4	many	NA	CASSQELLQYF	TGTGCCAGCAGCCAAGAGTTACTTCAGTACTTC
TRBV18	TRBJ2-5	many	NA	CASSPSGVIQETQYF	TGTGCCAGCTCACCATCGGGGGTGATCCAAGAGACCCAGTACTTC
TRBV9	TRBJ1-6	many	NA	CASSVRGTADSPLHF	TGTGCCAGCAGCGTAAGAGGGACGGCAGATTCACCCCTCCACTTT
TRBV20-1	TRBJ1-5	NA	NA	CCAPKLAEANQPQHF	TGCTGTGCTCCCAAGTTAGCGGAAGCCAATCAGCCCCAGCATTTT
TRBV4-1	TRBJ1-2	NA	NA	CASSHIFAVHTF	TGCGCCAGCAGCCATATATTCGCCGTCCACACCTTC
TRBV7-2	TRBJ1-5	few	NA	CASKSEYSNQPQHF	TGTGCCAGCAAGAGTGAATATAGCAATCAGCCCCAGCATTTT
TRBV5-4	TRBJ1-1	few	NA	CASSAGRTEAFF	TGTGCCAGCAGCGCTGGGCGTACTGAAGCTTTCTTT
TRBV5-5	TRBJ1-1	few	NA	CASGREDMNTEAFF	TGTGCCAGCGGCCGAGAAGACATGAACACTGAAGCTTTCTTT
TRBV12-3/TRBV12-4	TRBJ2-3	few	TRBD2	CASSRHLAGEADTQYF	TGTGCCAGCAGCCGACACCTAGCGGGGGAGGCAGATACGCAGTATTTT
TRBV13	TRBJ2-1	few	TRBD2	CASSSSSGGSYNEQFF	TGTGCCAGCAGCTCCTCAAGCGGGGGCTCCTACAATGAGCAGTTCTTC
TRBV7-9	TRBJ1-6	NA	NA	CASTTGLQANSPLHF	TGTGCCAGCACGACGGGCCTCCAGGCTAATTCACCCCTCCACTTT